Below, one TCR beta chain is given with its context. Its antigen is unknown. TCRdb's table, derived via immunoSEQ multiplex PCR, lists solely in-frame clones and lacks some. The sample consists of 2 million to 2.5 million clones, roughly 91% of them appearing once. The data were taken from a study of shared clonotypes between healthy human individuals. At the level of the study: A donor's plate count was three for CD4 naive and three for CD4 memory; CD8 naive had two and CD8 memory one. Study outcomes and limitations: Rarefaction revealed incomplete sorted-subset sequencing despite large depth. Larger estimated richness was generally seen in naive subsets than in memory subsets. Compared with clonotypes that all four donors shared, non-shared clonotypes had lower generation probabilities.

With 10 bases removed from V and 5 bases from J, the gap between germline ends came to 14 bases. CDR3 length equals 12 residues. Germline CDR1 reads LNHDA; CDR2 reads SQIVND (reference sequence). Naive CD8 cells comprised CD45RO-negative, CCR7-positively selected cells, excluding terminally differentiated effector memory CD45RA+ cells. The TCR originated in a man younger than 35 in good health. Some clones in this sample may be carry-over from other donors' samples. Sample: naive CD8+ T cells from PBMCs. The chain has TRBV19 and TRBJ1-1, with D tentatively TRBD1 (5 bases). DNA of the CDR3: TGTGCCACCAACGGGGGAACAACTGAAGCTTTCTTT. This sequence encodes CATNGGTTEAFF.